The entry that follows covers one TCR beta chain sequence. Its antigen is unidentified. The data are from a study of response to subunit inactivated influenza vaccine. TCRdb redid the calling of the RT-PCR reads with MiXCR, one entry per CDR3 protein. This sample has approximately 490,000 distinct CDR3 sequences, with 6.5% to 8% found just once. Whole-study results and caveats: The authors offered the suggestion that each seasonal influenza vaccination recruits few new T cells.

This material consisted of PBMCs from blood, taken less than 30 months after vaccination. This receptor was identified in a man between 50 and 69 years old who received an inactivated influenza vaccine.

CDR3 amino acids: CASSLWGDLSTDTQYF. In nucleotides, the CDR3 is TGTGCCAGCAGTTTGTGGGGGGACCTCAGCACAGATACGCAGTATTTT. This chain connects TRBV28 to TRBJ2-3; D might be TRBD2 (6 bases). The CDR3 is made up of 16 amino acids. The ends were cut back, 3 bases at V and 0 bases at J, with 13 bases in the middle. Germline V lookup: CDR1 MDHEN, CDR2 SYDVKM.